This T cell receptor beta chain was sequenced during a study of cytotoxic CD8 clonotypes in ibrutinib-treated CLL. Using immunoSEQ multiplex PCR, the repertoire was profiled, and TCRdb retains in-frame clones only, with some absent. The data hold 120,000 to 150,000 clones, with around 77% observed a single time. Germline CDR1 and CDR2: MDHEN and SYDVKM. The CDR3 extends over 18 amino acids. V gave up 6 bases and J gave up 3 bases; unmatched junction bases: 14. This clone was seen just once. Sequences were derived from PBMCs, sampled after 12 months of ibrutinib treatment. This chain links TRBV28 with TRBJ2-5, with 12 bases matching TRBD2. This sequence was found in a human donor with chronic lymphocytic leukemia. This chain's CDR3 is CASSPWGRLAGDKETQYF. For the CDR3, the DNA is TGTGCCAGCAGCCCATGGGGGAGACTAGCGGGGGATAAAGAGACCCAGTACTTC.